The TCR beta chain under discussion was sequenced for a study of human T cells and chemical hapten exposure (dated by TCRdb to 2020 to 2022). Regarding the study in general: For sensitization, 2% DPC in acetone was applied to a roughly 2 cm by roughly 2 cm area of upper inner arm skin. Blood for TCR sequencing was provided by twenty-nine alopecia patients at one to four time points (pre-sensitization, 2, 6 and 24 weeks). Throughout the roughly 25-week study period, patients were also given weekly therapeutic DPC doses on the scalp. This study followed changes in the peripheral blood TCR repertoire in vivo during primary and secondary sensitization of alopecia patients to the hapten diphenylcyclopropenone (DPC). Patch testing was done on the upper back using Finn chambers containing 0.01% DPC, and results were scored after 6 days according to International Contact Dermatitis Research Group standards. Libraries were pooled for sequencing, and per-sample TCR yields varied mainly because of small differences in library volumes within the pool. Most of the patients in the cohort were female, and the cohort covered alopecia areata with under or over 50% scalp involvement, alopecia totalis and alopecia universalis. Blood samples were taken from patients before sensitization (week 0) and at 2, 6 and about 24 weeks after DPC sensitization.

The meaning of the sample's time point label: pre-sensitization, week 0. The treatment or condition label, read with the paper, signifies: therapeutic diphenylcyclopropenone sensitization with weekly scalp DPC. At every patch-test visit, the blood draw took place before the patch test was put on. Patients were considered eligible if aged 18 to 70, diagnosed with alopecia and deemed suitable for DPC therapy, and patients were excluded if pregnant. Total RNA was extracted from unfractionated whole blood collected in Tempus Blood RNA tubes. In its sample, this clonotype was seen a few times. Its recognized antigen is unknown. Per-base quality was not reported, and no clone a single base away is much larger than it. Library preparation used RACE. TCRdb lists the instrument as NextSeq 500. During library preparation, unique molecular identifiers were attached to individual cDNA molecules so that TCRs could be counted quantitatively and reproducibly. Both TCR alpha and TCR beta chains were sequenced from each blood RNA sample. Per the original workflow: The median number of TCRs per sample was 85,000 to 100,000, ranging from about 23,224 to 690,600. V, J and CDR3 annotation of the TCR reads was carried out using the Decombinator software suite. For the PS versus PT1 abundance plots, all samples were subsampled to the same number of TCRs (28,000). TCRs were defined as expanded if absent before sensitization and observed at least eight times at the 2-week time point. In TCRdb, the public reads were trimmed at Q25 with fastp and aligned with MiXCR, with productive beta chains retained. Each CDR3 protein gets just one entry, which takes the most common genes and DNA from the rows behind it. TCRdb, rather than the study authors, made the V and J calls. In all, the sample holds 350,000 to 400,000 distinct CDR3 sequences, and 5.1% of those were seen once. 2.5% to 3% of the sample goes to the ten largest clones.

Germline trimming amounts to 4 bases on V and 8 bases on J, with 8 as the count of junction bases outside the gene matches. Spanning cysteine to phenylalanine, the CDR3 consists of 16 amino acids. Just the 48-base CDR3 DNA is kept, in frame starting at base 1. The CDR1 and CDR2 encoded by the germline V gene are SGHVS and FNYEAQ. Summary of the overall study and its limitations: Expanded TCRs formed significantly more large CDR3 similarity clusters than pre-sensitization or healthy control sets, consistent with antigen-driven responses. Patch test score correlated positively with the number of PT1 expanded TCRs, reaching significance at thresholds 8, 16 and 32 but not at 4. All patients had alopecia, a presumed autoimmune disease, so their immune response might differ from that of healthy individuals. After repeated subsampling, the strength of the expansion versus patch-test correlation and the threshold at which it became significant changed. DPC sensitization did not change the number of TCRs with a frequency above 1 in 1000, and there was no evidence of changes in global repertoire structure.

This TCR was recovered from a woman aged 45-65 years with alopecia areata. Some clones in this sample may be carry-over from other donors' samples. The chain couples TRBV7-6 to TRBJ2-1, with 13 bases in between that match TRBD2. The input for sequencing was whole blood, taken in connection with sensitization to the hapten diphenylcyclopropenone (DPC). The CDR3: CASSWTSGGLGDEQFF. The DNA sequence is as follows: TGTGCCAGCAGCTGGACTAGCGGGGGACTCGGTGATGAGCAGTTCTTC.